Included here is one TCR beta chain sequence, with context. No antigen is known for it. This entry belongs to a study of Graves' ophthalmopathy and Graves' hyperthyroidism. Study-wide findings and caveats: Ophthalmopathy versus stable hyperthyroidism: 13-signature model gave about 87% sensitivity, less than 83% specificity. Blood was where most expanded thyroid clonotypes above 0.001 frequency also turned up.

Hyperthyroidism patients had new diagnoses, durations under 2 months, and ages of 18 to 65. As diagnostic evidence, clinical symptoms, serum thyroxine, TRAb, thyroid ultrasound and orbital computed tomography were relied upon. The authors amplified TCR beta CDR3 regions, and they did so from RNA transcripts for repertoire sequencing. An initial RT-PCR round employing HTBI primers preceded a second-round multiplex PCR. MiXCR, run by TCRdb on the multiplex PCR reads, gives a single entry per CDR3 protein. The profile shows 560,000 or so distinct CDR3 sequences, less than 40% of them singletons. Unmatched junction bases numbered 23, after V lost 8 bases and J lost 14 bases. Germline CDR1 and CDR2: SEHNR and FQNEAQ (reference sequence). The CDR3 runs 15 residues.

The clonotype comes from an adult man with Graves' hyperthyroidism. The chain has TRBV7-9 and TRBJ1-1; 7 bases map to TRBD1. Sample: peripheral blood or thyroid tissue (not recorded which). The CDR3 is CASAITGAATGELFF. In nucleotides, the CDR3 is TGTGCCAGCGCCATAACAGGGGCAGCCACCGGGGAGCTGTTCTTT.